The 32 T cell receptor beta chains below come from one sample, sequenced in a study of blood T cells in healthy people across ages. Combining a sample-barcoded 5' primer with a J-beta primer mix, a second PCR ran for 7 to 11 cycles. Each CDR3 protein gets one entry after TCRdb re-called the 5' RACE reads with MiXCR. The sample yields 730,000 or so distinct CDR3 sequences, roughly 41% seen once. Sequenced material: blood. Source of these receptors: a man aged 80 or over in good health.

This clonotype was seen more than once but under ten times. V is TRBV24-1 and J is TRBJ2-5; D is uncertain. Trimming stripped 4 bases from V and 2 bases from J, with 10 bases between. This CDR3 is 14 amino acids long. The germline V gene has CDR1 KGHDR and CDR2 SFDVKD. CDR3 coding DNA: TGTGCCACCAGTGAGGCAGGCCCTCAAGAGACCCAGTACTTC. Amino acids: CATSEAGPQETQYF.

The CDR3 region is CASSFGRNTQYF. CDR3 bases: TGTGCCAGCAGCTTCGGGAGGAATACGCAGTATTTT. The gene calls are TRBV7-2 and TRBJ2-3; TRBD2 matches at 7 bases. CDR1 is SGHTA, CDR2 FQGNSA, per germline. The CDR3 is 12 amino acids. Unmatched junction bases numbered 1, after V lost 3 bases and J lost 7 bases.

This clonotype occurred a few times. V and J are TRBV20-1 and TRBJ2-1; 7 bases are a match to TRBD2. The length of the CDR3 is 14 residues. The ends lost 2 bases at V and 4 bases at J; junction bases unmatched: 5. CDR1 is DFQATT, CDR2 SNEGSKA, per germline (reference sequence). The CDR3 DNA is TGCAGTGCTAGATTGGGGGGGGTGTACAATGAGCAGTTCTTC. Its translation: CSARLGGVYNEQFF.

The chain employs TRBV4-3 and TRBJ2-3; D gene ambiguous. V was pared by 0 bases and J by 2 bases, with 15 bases between. This CDR3 has 17 amino acids. Germline V gene lookup returns CDR1 LGHNA and CDR2 YSLEER. The CDR3 loop reads CASSQDWSGRYTDTQYF. CDR3 DNA sequence: TGCGCCAGCAGCCAAGATTGGTCAGGTCGATACACAGATACGCAGTATTTT.

The rearrangement links TRBV14 to TRBJ1-2; D possibly corresponds to TRBD1 (6 bases). CDR1 is SGHDN, CDR2 FVKESK, per germline. V was shortened by 3 bases and J by 7 bases, with 18 bases between the two germline ends. This CDR3 comprises 15 residues. The CDR3 region is CASSQGDPGAAGYTF. The CDR3 region has the DNA TGTGCCAGCAGCCAGGGAGACCCGGGGGCCGCTGGCTACACCTTC.

V is TRBV20-1 and J is TRBJ1-1, with D perhaps TRBD1 (5 bases). V lost 5 bases, J lost 8 bases, and 18 bases lay in between. Germline values: CDR1 DFQATT, CDR2 SNEGSKA (reference sequence). The CDR3 extends over 13 amino acids. The CDR3, as DNA: TGCAGTGCTGCCACCGGGACCGAGAACGAAGCTTTCTTT. This gives the protein CSAATGTENEAFF.

A remark on this clonotype: A much bigger clone sits one base away, suggesting this may be a read error. The chain carries TRBV7-9 and TRBJ1-3; D may be TRBD1 (5 bases). The germline CDR1 and CDR2 sequences are SEHNR and FQNEAQ (reference sequence). V was trimmed by 3 bases and J by 1 base, leaving 16 bases between them. CDR3 size: 17 residues. The CDR3 region is CASSFRGSGTSGNTIYF. The CDR3 region has the DNA TGTGCCAGCAGCTTCCGAGGATCGGGGACTTCTGGAAACACCATATATTTT.

This clonotype was seen a single time. A single base separates this from a much larger clone, so it may be a read error. V is TRBV29-1 and J is TRBJ1-2, with D maybe TRBD1 (5 bases). Germline V lookup: CDR1 SQVTM, CDR2 ANQGSEA. Trimming left V 3 bases short and J 6 bases short, with 11 bases between. The CDR3 contains 12 residues. The CDR3 DNA reads TGCAGCGTTGACCGGCAGGGAGATGGCTACACCTTC. This translates into CSVDRQGDGYTF.

Comment on this clonotype: At one boundary the junction diverges from the germline segment, which might be a read error. The J gene is TRBJ2-3, the V gene TRBV7-2; possibly TRBD1 for D (6 bases). This CDR3 spans 15 amino acids. Germline CDR1 and CDR2: SGHTA and FQGNSA. The CDR3 region is CASSLAGAPTDAQYF. As DNA, the CDR3 is TGTGCCAGCAGCTTAGCGGGGGCCCCCACAGATGCGCAGTATTTT.

V and J are TRBV7-2 and TRBJ2-5, with 10 bases aligning to TRBD1. CDR1 and CDR2 from the germline V gene are SGHTA and FQGNSA. The CDR3 consists of 19 residues. Unmatched junction bases numbered 17, after V lost 4 bases and J lost 3 bases. CDR3 in amino acids: CASSSKRGQGKGNEETQYF. Here the CDR3 DNA reads TGTGCCAGCAGCTCAAAGAGGGGACAGGGGAAAGGTAATGAAGAGACCCAGTACTTC.

This chain uses TRBV27 with TRBJ2-7, with 8 bases lining up with TRBD2. Germline V gene lookup returns CDR1 MNHEY and CDR2 SMNVEV (reference sequence). The CDR3 loop spans 14 amino acids. V lost 1 base, J lost 7 bases, and 6 bases stayed unmatched. The CDR3 reads CASSLYSGNAEQYF. CDR3 bases: TGTGCCAGCAGTTTATATAGCGGGAATGCGGAGCAGTACTTC.

This clonotype has only a few counts. The chain couples TRBV6-2 or TRBV6-3 to TRBJ2-3; D not resolved. The germline V gene has CDR1 MNHEY and CDR2 SVGEGT. The V end lost 4 bases, the J end lost 7 bases, and 15 bases lay between the germline ends. The CDR3 is made up of 14 amino acids. CDR3 sequence (DNA): TGTGCCAGCAGTTTACAGAAGGCCTCCCATACGCAGTATTTT. It encodes CASSLQKASHTQYF.

This clonotype was observed a few times. The chain carries TRBV6-2 or TRBV6-3 and TRBJ2-3; tentative D call: TRBD2 (6 bases). Germline loops: CDR1 MNHEY, CDR2 SVGEGT. CDR3 length: 12 amino acids. Trimming shortened V by 5 bases and J by 7 bases, and 10 bases separated the two germline ends. For the CDR3, the DNA is TGTGCCAGCAGTCAACTAGCATATACGCAGTATTTT. As protein: CASSQLAYTQYF.

This clonotype occurred a few times. The V call is TRBV6-5, the J call TRBJ2-7, with TRBD2 identical over 7 bases. Germline lookup yields CDR1 MNHEY and CDR2 SVGAGI. CDR3 length: 15 residues. Trimming cost V 5 bases and J 6 bases; bases outside gene matches: 13. The CDR3 loop is CASSPGLNSYSEQYF. The CDR3 DNA sequence: TGTGCCAGCAGTCCGGGACTAAATTCGTATTCCGAGCAGTACTTC.

This chain links TRBV20-1 with TRBJ2-6, with TRBD1 as a possible D gene (5 bases). The CDR3 is 15 residues long. Germline V lookup: CDR1 DFQATT, CDR2 SNEGSKA (reference sequence). Deletions cut 0 bases from V and 2 bases from J, with 8 bases between. CDR3 residues: CSARDRAAGANVLTF. The CDR3 DNA follows: TGCAGTGCTAGAGACAGGGCGGCTGGGGCCAACGTCCTGACTTTC.

The V gene is TRBV6-1, the J gene TRBJ2-7; D is unresolved. The V gene's germline CDR1 is MNHNS and CDR2 SASEGT. Trimming took off 3 bases at V and 3 bases at J, with 15 bases between the two ends. The CDR3 has 15 amino acids. CDR3 DNA sequence: TGTGCCAGCAGTGATGTCTCCTTACCTTTCTACGAGCAGTACTTC. This sequence encodes CASSDVSLPFYEQYF.

V and J are TRBV11-2 and TRBJ2-7, with D maybe TRBD2 (5 bases). The CDR3 has 15 residues. Per the germline V gene, CDR1 is SGHAT and CDR2 is FQNNGV. V gave up 5 bases and J gave up 0 bases, with 14 bases separating them. CDR3 DNA: TGTGCCAGCAGCCCGGGATACTTAAGCTCCTACGAGCAGTACTTC. It yields the protein CASSPGYLSSYEQYF.

CDR3 in DNA: TGTGCCAGCAGCCCCTCGCGAACAGGGTTGAGCTCTGGGGCCAACGTCCTGACTTTC. This translates into CASSPSRTGLSSGANVLTF. The chain uses TRBV6-2 or TRBV6-3 and TRBJ2-6, with a possible D match to TRBD1 (6 bases). CDR3 length: 19 amino acids. V was cut by 6 bases and J by 0 bases, with 21 bases left in between. The V gene's germline CDR1 is MNHEY and CDR2 SVGEGT.

The genes are TRBV5-1 and TRBJ2-1; 11 bases are shared with TRBD2. The J call may be faulty, since TRBJ2-7 better matches the DNA end. This CDR3 region has 15 residues. Looked up from germline, CDR1 is SGHRS and CDR2 is YFSETQ. This CDR3 is CASSSLAGGYNEQYF. CDR3 bases: TGCGCCAGCAGCTCCCTAGCGGGGGGCTACAATGAGCAGTACTTC.

The rearrangement joins TRBV5-1 to TRBJ1-6; the D gene is possibly TRBD1 (6 bases). The germline gives CDR1 SGHRS, CDR2 YFSETQ. This CDR3 spans 14 amino acids. Trimming pared 4 bases from V and 8 bases from J, leaving 13 bases between. CDR3 sequence reads: CASSQTGRDSPLHF. For the CDR3, the DNA is TGCGCCAGCAGCCAGACAGGCCGGGATTCACCCCTCCACTTT.

The chain combines TRBV5-6 with TRBJ1-2, with 7 bases lining up with TRBD1. Trimming cost V 9 bases and J 4 bases; bases outside gene matches: 9. There are 13 residues in the CDR3. Germline values: CDR1 SGHDT, CDR2 YYEEEE. The CDR3 DNA is TGTGCCACCAAAAACAGGGGAAGCTATGGCTACACCTTC. This codes for CATKNRGSYGYTF.

This clonotype has a count of ten or more. V is TRBV29-1 and J is TRBJ1-2; the D is unclear. Germline CDR1 is SQVTM and CDR2 is ANQGSEA. The CDR3 contains 13 residues. V was trimmed by 6 bases and J by 4 bases, leaving 15 bases between them. The CDR3 loop is CSVPDLAGYGYTF. The CDR3 DNA reads as TGCAGCGTGCCCGACTTGGCCGGCTATGGCTACACCTTC.

The V gene is TRBV4-2, the J gene TRBJ1-2; 12 positions match TRBD1. There are 16 residues in the CDR3. The V and J ends lost 2 bases and 6 bases, in that order; junction bases with no gene match: 7. CDR1 LGHNA and CDR2 YNFKEQ come from the germline V gene. CDR3 DNA: TGTGCCAGCAGCCAACCATCCGGGACAGGGGGCAATGGCTACACCTTC. Its translation is CASSQPSGTGGNGYTF.

The chain carries TRBV29-1 and TRBJ2-7; 8 bases line up with TRBD1. The CDR3 runs to 15 residues. Per the germline V gene, CDR1 is SQVTM and CDR2 is ANQGSEA. With 7 bases clipped from V and 0 bases from J, the junction kept 11 bases outside the gene matches. As DNA, the CDR3 is TGCAGCGCCTGCCCCGGGACAGGCAACTCCTACGAGCAGTACTTC. Its protein is CSACPGTGNSYEQYF.

The chain couples TRBV6-1 to TRBJ2-1, with 9 positions matching TRBD2. CDR1 and CDR2 from the germline V gene are MNHNS and SASEGT. The trim removed 8 bases at V and 9 bases at J, leaving 11 bases unmatched. The length of the CDR3 is 14 residues. CDR3 DNA sequence: TGTGCCAGCGGCACCGGGACTAGCTTTGGTGAGCAGTTCTTC. This sequence encodes CASGTGTSFGEQFF.

This clonotype came up many times. This rearrangement joins TRBV10-3 to TRBJ2-7; 8 bases line up with TRBD1. CDR1 and CDR2 (germline): ENHRY, SYGVKD. The V gene end was trimmed by 5 bases and the J gene end by 0 bases; junction bases not matched to a gene: 6. The CDR3 runs to 15 residues. This CDR3 is CAISSRTGSSYEQYF. DNA of the CDR3: TGTGCCATCAGTTCTCGGACAGGGAGCTCCTACGAGCAGTACTTC.

V and J are TRBV25-1 and TRBJ2-1; 7 bases agree with TRBD1. Germline V gene sequence: CDR1 MGHDK, CDR2 SYGVNS. The CDR3 is made up of 19 amino acids. Trimming at V came to 4 bases and at J to 3 bases, leaving 18 bases not matched to a gene. The CDR3 DNA follows: TGTGCCAGCAGTGTTCCATTAAGCTACAGGGGAAGCAACTACAATGAGCAGTTCTTC. Its translation: CASSVPLSYRGSNYNEQFF.

The table lists this clonotype with many counts. This chain links TRBV20-1 with TRBJ2-5; 9 positions agree with TRBD1. Unmatched junction bases numbered 11, after V lost 4 bases and J lost 11 bases. The CDR3 runs 13 residues. CDR1 and CDR2 from the germline V gene are DFQATT and SNEGSKA (reference sequence). The CDR3 nucleotides read TGCAGTGCTACCGGGACAGGGACGGGTGAGCAGTACTTC. Amino acid sequence: CSATGTGTGEQYF.

The V gene is TRBV5-1, the J gene TRBJ2-3, with a possible D match to TRBD1 (6 bases). This CDR3 region has 15 residues. In germline, CDR1 is SGHRS, CDR2 YFSETQ. V shed 2 bases and J shed 2 bases, with 12 bases lying between them. The CDR3 sequence: CASSLEDSYTDTQYF. The CDR3 nucleotides read TGCGCCAGCAGCTTAGAGGACAGTTACACAGATACGCAGTATTTT.

This chain uses TRBV7-2 with TRBJ2-1; 8 bases match TRBD1. CDR1 and CDR2 from the germline V gene are SGHTA and FQGNSA. Germline trimming cut 1 base from V and 6 bases from J; bases unmatched to any gene: 5. The CDR3 has 15 amino acids. CDR3 protein: CASSLVGQVVNEQFF. CDR3 bases: TGTGCCAGCAGCTTAGTGGGACAGGTGGTCAATGAGCAGTTCTTC.

This chain uses TRBV2 with TRBJ2-7, with D unclear. CDR1 is SNHLY, CDR2 FYNNEI, per germline. Trimming cost V 6 bases and J 1 base, with 16 bases left between them. The length of the CDR3 is 15 residues. DNA of the CDR3: TGTGCCAGCAGGTTCACAGTGTCCTATTCCTACGAGCAGTACTTC. This sequence encodes CASRFTVSYSYEQYF.

This clonotype has only a few counts. The V call is TRBV12-3 or TRBV12-4, the J call TRBJ2-1; a weak D match, TRBD1 (6 bases). Trimming removed 2 bases at V and 5 bases at J, with 16 bases between. The length of the CDR3 is 16 residues. The CDR3 DNA reads TGTGCCAGCAGTTTACTTCCCCCAGGGGCCAACAATGAGCAGTTCTTC. It is translated as CASSLLPPGANNEQFF.